This TCR beta chain stems from a study of blood T cell repertoires in COVID-19. About the study: The cDNA or gDNA used as material had been derived from T cells, B-cell-depleted T cells, or PBMCs.

Produced via immunoSEQ multiplex PCR; TCRdb's table is partial and in-frame only. The table has some 170,000 clones, roughly 84% seen once; the top ten hold roughly 9.5%. Trimming cost V 5 bases and J 6 bases; bases outside gene matches: 10. The CDR3 spans 17 residues. Germline V gives CDR1 MNHEY, CDR2 SVGEGT. The specimen was peripheral blood. The genes are TRBV6-2 or TRBV6-3 and TRBJ2-3, with 14 bases fitting TRBD2. The source is an elderly woman with active or convalescent COVID-19. CDR3 sequence (DNA): TGTGCCAGCAGTGTGACTAGCGGGGGGGCTGGATTCGATACGCAGTATTTT. This sequence encodes CASSVTSGGAGFDTQYF.